The TCR beta chain under discussion was sequenced for a study of T cells after yellow fever vaccination. There are many counts of this clonotype. Antigen unknown. Using its own MiXCR run on the 5' RACE reads, TCRdb lists one record per CDR3 protein. The sample consists of around 350,000 distinct CDR3 sequences, roughly 12% of them appearing once. The study's findings and limits: Subsequent to the booster, the majority of primary-vaccination clones reappeared (96% CD4, 80% to 90% CD8).

Unmatched junction bases numbered 3, after V lost 5 bases and J lost 3 bases. The CDR3 length is 14 residues. The V call is TRBV12-3 or TRBV12-4, the J call TRBJ1-3; 8 bases fit TRBD1. The sequenced sample was PBMCs, obtained on the day of the first yellow fever vaccination. This sequence was found in a man in his late teens or twenties who received the YFV17D yellow fever vaccine. CDR3 sequence reads: CASSPGTGGNTIYF. CDR3 in DNA: TGTGCCAGCAGTCCGGGGACAGGTGGAAACACCATATATTTT.